This passage covers 29 T cell receptor beta chains from one sample sequenced in a study of blood T cell repertoires in COVID-19. Data came from immunoSEQ multiplex PCR; TCRdb stores just in-frame clones and leaves some out. The sample holds 200,000 to 250,000 clones, over 70% seen once. The material sequenced was peripheral blood. These TCRs come from a woman aged 70-85 years with acute or convalescent COVID-19.

The chain recombines TRBV5-1 with TRBJ2-7; possible D gene TRBD2, 5 bases. This CDR3 has 13 amino acids. In germline, CDR1 is SGHRS, CDR2 YFSETQ. V was trimmed by 1 base and J by 6 bases, leaving 11 bases between them. The CDR3 spells CASSLTPGSEQYV. Here the CDR3 DNA reads TGCGCCAGCAGCTTGACCCCGGGGTCCGAGCAGTACGTC.

The DNA of the CDR3 is TGCGCCAGCAGTGAACCGGGACTAGCGGGGGGTAATGAGCAGTTCTTC. Translation gives CASSEPGLAGGNEQFF. The chain is built from TRBV10-1 and TRBJ2-1, with 15 bases fitting TRBD2. CDR3 length equals 16 residues. V was pared by 3 bases and J by 7 bases, with 4 bases of the junction left unmatched. Germline CDR1 reads WNHNN; CDR2 reads SYGVQD (reference sequence).

A few counts support this clone. The genes are TRBV19 and TRBJ1-2, with 8 bases lining up with TRBD1. Trimming removed 10 bases from V and 4 bases from J; junction bases left unmatched: 17. This CDR3 is 16 amino acids long. Per the germline V gene, CDR1 is LNHDA and CDR2 is SQIVND (reference sequence). CDR3 amino acids: CATKWGRDRKTYGYTF. For the CDR3, the DNA is TGTGCCACCAAATGGGGCCGGGACAGGAAAACCTATGGCTACACCTTC. Full variable domain (rest looked up from reference TRBV19 and TRBJ1-2): DGGITQSPKYLFRKEGQNVTLSCEQNLNHDAMYWYRQDPGQGLRLIYYSQIVNDFQKGDIAEGYSVSREKKESFPLTVTSAQKNPTAFYLCATKWGRDRKTYGYTFGSGTRLTVV.

The rearrangement uses TRBV3-1 (or the pseudogene TRBV3-2) and TRBJ2-1; 8 nucleotides align to TRBD2. CDR1 is LGHDT, CDR2 YNNKEL, per germline (reference sequence). This CDR3 is 12 amino acids long. V trimming: 6 bases; J trimming: 8 bases; junction bases outside the gene matches: 3. The CDR3 here is CASRTSGDEQFF. CDR3 nucleotides: TGTGCCAGCAGAACTAGCGGCGATGAGCAGTTCTTC.

This clone was picked up a small number of times. The chain carries TRBV19 and TRBJ2-7; the D gene is possibly TRBD1 (6 bases). Germline CDR1 reads LNHDA; CDR2 reads SQIVND (reference sequence). V was shortened by 10 bases and J by 6 bases, with 19 bases between the two germline ends. CDR3 size: 13 residues. The CDR3, as DNA: TGTGCCACTAAGGACAGCCGGCTCTTCGAGCAGTACTTC. This translates into CATKDSRLFEQYF.

This clone was counted between two and nine times. The rearrangement uses TRBV14 and TRBJ2-7; D is perhaps TRBD1 (6 bases). This CDR3 region has 14 residues. V lost 1 base to trimming and J lost 5 bases, with 12 bases between them. Germline V lookup: CDR1 SGHDN, CDR2 FVKESK. The CDR3 reads CASSQVGGNNEQYF. The CDR3, as DNA: TGTGCCAGCAGCCAAGTTGGGGGCAATAACGAGCAGTACTTC.

V and J are TRBV6-5 and TRBJ2-3; maybe TRBD2 (6 bases). The V end lost 3 bases, the J end lost 2 bases, and 15 bases lay between the germline ends. Germline V gene lookup returns CDR1 MNHEY and CDR2 SVGAGI. This CDR3 has 16 residues. CDR3 region: CASSYRRGPLTDTQYF. CDR3 DNA: TGTGCCAGCAGTTATAGGCGGGGACCCCTCACAGATACGCAGTATTTT.

The V gene is TRBV5-3, the J gene TRBJ2-7, with 9 bases aligning to TRBD1. TRBV5-3 has ORF status, its function being uncertain. CDR3 size: 15 residues. J was trimmed by 4 bases and V by 2 bases; bases with no gene match: 7. The CDR3 region is CARSFSRTGAYEQYF. The DNA for the CDR3 is TGTGCCAGAAGCTTTTCCCGGACAGGGGCGTACGAGCAGTACTTC.

The J gene is TRBJ1-1, the V gene TRBV3-1 (or the pseudogene TRBV3-2); D uncertain. There are 15 residues in the CDR3. Germline V gene data show CDR1 as LGHDT and CDR2 as YNNKEL (reference sequence). V was cut by 1 base and J by 3 bases, with 12 bases left in between. In nucleotides, the CDR3 is TGTGCCAGCAGCCAAGGACATGGGTCTCACACTGAAGCTTTCTTT. Translated, it gives CASSQGHGSHTEAFF.

This clone was found a few times. This chain connects TRBV6-5 to TRBJ1-2, with 9 bases lining up with TRBD1. Germline assignment: CDR1 MNHEY and CDR2 SVGAGI. The CDR3 sequence is 13 residues long. Trimming took 4 bases from V and 8 from J; bases not matched to a gene: 5. The CDR3 reads CASSWTGEKGYTF. The CDR3 region has the DNA TGTGCCAGCAGTTGGACAGGGGAGAAGGGCTACACCTTC.

The V gene is TRBV24-1, the J gene TRBJ1-3; 9 nucleotides align to TRBD1. CDR1 is KGHDR, CDR2 SFDVKD, per germline. The CDR3 is 14 amino acids. Trimming removed 9 bases from V and 3 bases from J; junction bases left unmatched: 5. This CDR3 is CATGDRDSGNTIYF. The CDR3 bases are TGTGCCACCGGGGACAGGGACAGTGGAAACACCATATATTTT.

This clone was seen at least ten times. The chain links TRBV9 to TRBJ2-1; 9 bases align to TRBD1. The trim removed 3 bases at V and 10 bases at J, leaving 5 bases unmatched. The CDR3 totals 13 residues. Germline V gives CDR1 SGDLS, CDR2 YYNGEE. This CDR3 is CASSATTGGEQFF. The CDR3 bases are TGTGCCAGCAGCGCCACGACAGGGGGAGAGCAGTTCTTC.

The rearrangement uses TRBV24-1 and TRBJ2-1; the D gene is possibly TRBD2 (6 bases). This CDR3 has 15 residues. Germline CDR1 is KGHDR and CDR2 is SFDVKD. The V gene lost 4 bases and the J gene lost 0 bases, with 9 bases spanning the gap. The CDR3 here is CATSERGLSYNEQFF. CDR3 in DNA: TGTGCCACCAGTGAAAGGGGACTCTCCTACAATGAGCAGTTCTTC.

CDR3 sequence (DNA): TGCGCCAGCAGCTTGAGACAGGGGGCTTACAATGAGCAGTTCTTC. Amino acid sequence: CASSLRQGAYNEQFF. The chain is built from TRBV5-1 and TRBJ2-1; 10 nucleotides match TRBD1. Trimming at V came to 1 base and at J to 4 bases, leaving 2 bases not matched to a gene. Looked up from germline, CDR1 is SGHRS and CDR2 is YFSETQ. This CDR3 spans 15 amino acids.

The V gene is TRBV15, the J gene TRBJ2-5; TRBD2 matches at 7 bases. From germline, CDR1 is LNHNV and CDR2 YYDKDF (reference sequence). Losses at the gene ends were 2 bases for V and 3 bases for J; bases not matched to a gene: 3. The CDR3 has 14 amino acids. The CDR3 nucleotides are TGTGCCACCAGCAGACGCGGGGGAGAAGAGACCCAGTACTTC. Translating gives CATSRRGGEETQYF.

The rearrangement uses TRBV9 and TRBJ2-1, with 10 nucleotides matching TRBD2. Germline CDR1 is SGDLS and CDR2 is YYNGEE. V lost 2 bases and J lost 4; bases outside the gene matches: 6. The CDR3 is 16 amino acids. CDR3 sequence reads: CASSVRASGGYNEQFF. CDR3 nucleotide sequence: TGTGCCAGCAGCGTCAGGGCTAGCGGGGGTTACAATGAGCAGTTCTTC.

This clone was counted between two and nine times. CDR3 nucleotides: TGTGCCAGCAGCCAAGAACGGTTTTCTGGAAACACCATATATTTT. Translated, it gives CASSQERFSGNTIYF. The genes are TRBV3-1 (or the pseudogene TRBV3-2) and TRBJ1-3; no clear D gene. V lost 0 bases to trimming and J lost 1 base, with 7 bases between them. The CDR3 runs 15 residues. Germline CDR1 and CDR2: LGHDT and YNNKEL (reference sequence).

The chain is built from TRBV30 and TRBJ1-5, with a tentative D call TRBD1 (6 bases). Germline CDR1 GTSNPN, CDR2 SVGIG (reference sequence). This CDR3 is 14 amino acids long. With 5 bases removed from V and 5 bases from J, the gap between germline ends came to 16 bases. For the CDR3, the DNA is TGTGCCTGGGGAAAACGGACAGATGATCAGCCCCAGCATTTT. Protein: CAWGKRTDDQPQHF.

This rearrangement joins TRBV11-2 to TRBJ2-7, with 10 positions matching TRBD1. This CDR3 is built from 15 residues. J lost 4 bases, V lost 2 bases, and 5 bases had no gene match. Germline V lookup: CDR1 SGHAT, CDR2 FQNNGV. The CDR3 spells CASSLSGTGVYEQYF. CDR3 coding DNA: TGTGCCAGCAGCTTATCCGGGACAGGGGTTTACGAGCAGTACTTC.

The chain carries TRBV5-1 and TRBJ2-7, with TRBD1 matching 8 bases. The germline CDR1 and CDR2 sequences are SGHRS and YFSETQ. The CDR3 sequence is 18 residues long. V shed 4 bases, J shed 3 bases, and the junction held 18 bases outside the gene matches. CDR3 residues: CASSLALSPGQENYEQYV. In nucleotides, the CDR3 is TGCGCCAGCAGCCTCGCCCTAAGCCCGGGACAGGAGAACTACGAGCAGTACGTC.

The rearrangement joins TRBV11-2 to TRBJ1-1; D uncertain. Trimming cost V 3 bases and J 0 bases, with 8 bases left between them. CDR1 and CDR2 (germline): SGHAT, FQNNGV. The CDR3 is 14 residues long. The CDR3 protein is CASSFTDVNTEAFF. The DNA of the CDR3 is TGTGCCAGCAGCTTCACAGACGTGAACACTGAAGCTTTCTTT.

For this clone: Other DNA sequences within the sample encode an identical CDR3. This chain uses TRBV6-5 with TRBJ1-1; a weak D match, TRBD1 (5 bases). CDR3 size: 14 residues. V lost 5 bases, J lost 0 bases, and 10 bases lay in between. Germline V CDR1 and CDR2: MNHEY, SVGAGI. DNA for the CDR3: TGTGCCAGCAGTAGTGGACACCTGAACACTGAAGCTTTCTTT. Translated, it gives CASSSGHLNTEAFF.

This clone was found a few times. The V gene is TRBV7-2, the J gene TRBJ2-2, with D tentatively TRBD1 (5 bases). The CDR3 has 15 amino acids. Per germline, CDR1 SGHTA and CDR2 FQGNSA. The V gene lost 8 bases and the J gene lost 3 bases, with 16 bases spanning the gap. The CDR3 DNA sequence: TGTGCCAGCGGGGTAGTGGCAGGGTACACCGGGGAGCTGTTTTTT. It is translated as CASGVVAGYTGELFF.

The rearrangement joins TRBV11-2 to TRBJ2-7; D may be TRBD1 (5 bases). V dropped 3 bases and J dropped 5 bases, with 11 bases sitting between them. Per the germline V gene, CDR1 is SGHAT and CDR2 is FQNNGV. The length of the CDR3 is 13 residues. The CDR3 protein is CASSLAGWDEQYF. In DNA form, the CDR3 reads TGTGCCAGCAGCTTGGCAGGGTGGGACGAGCAGTACTTC. The full variable domain, rest sourced from reference TRBV11-2 and TRBJ2-7, is EAGVAQSPRYKIIEKRQSVAFWCNPISGHATLYWYQQILGQGPKLLIQFQNNGVVDDSQLPKDRFSAERLKGVDSTLKIQPAKLEDSAVYLCASSLAGWDEQYFGPGTRLTVT.

The chain employs TRBV5-1 and TRBJ1-1; D is ambiguous. V was shortened by 5 bases and J by 1 base, with 12 bases between the two germline ends. This CDR3 region has 14 residues. CDR1 SGHRS and CDR2 YFSETQ come from the germline V gene. The CDR3 DNA reads as TGCGCCAGCAGTCAGGCCAGTTCGAACACTGAAGCTTTCTTT. Residues: CASSQASSNTEAFF.

Comment on this clone: Other DNA sequences in the same sample also yield this CDR3. The rearrangement uses TRBV6-5 and TRBJ1-1; tentative D call: TRBD1 (5 bases). With 4 bases removed from V and 0 bases from J, the gap between germline ends came to 6 bases. CDR1 MNHEY and CDR2 SVGAGI come from the germline V gene. The CDR3 runs to 13 residues. Here the CDR3 reads CASSLTVNTEAFF. CDR3 sequence (DNA): TGTGCCAGCAGTTTGACAGTGAACACTGAAGCTTTCTTT.

The chain is built from TRBV4-1 and TRBJ1-2, with D unresolved. Trimming pared 1 base from V and 5 bases from J, leaving 11 bases between. This CDR3 comprises 14 residues. Per germline, CDR1 MGHRA and CDR2 YSYEKL. CDR3 sequence: CASSQVSETYGYTF. CDR3 DNA sequence: TGCGCCAGCAGCCAAGTCAGTGAAACGTATGGCTACACCTTC.

The V and J genes are TRBV5-6 and TRBJ1-2, with 7 bases lining up with TRBD1. Trimming removed 7 bases from V and 1 base from J; junction bases left unmatched: 4. This CDR3 region has 13 residues. The germline V gene encodes CDR1 SGHDT and CDR2 YYEEEE. CDR3 protein: CASGGQDNYGYTF. CDR3 coding DNA: TGTGCCAGCGGAGGACAGGATAACTATGGCTACACCTTC.

In its sample, this clone was seen a few times. The V gene is TRBV5-6, the J gene TRBJ2-7, with 7 bases fitting TRBD1. The V segment lost 5 bases and the J segment 3 bases; nucleotides outside the gene matches: 5. Germline CDR1 reads SGHDT; CDR2 reads YYEEEE. The CDR3 loop spans 13 amino acids. In nucleotides, the CDR3 is TGTGCCAGCAGGGGACAGAGCAACTACGAGCAGTACTTC. Its protein is CASRGQSNYEQYF.